These 27 T cell receptor beta chains came from one sample sequenced in a study of post-analysis software for immune sequencing data (dated by TCRdb to between 2015 and 2017). On the study overall, not on this receptor specifically: Significantly higher frequencies in patients than in controls were found for roughly 5 TRBV segments, including TRBV5-6, TRBV5-1 and TRBV20-1.

To prepare the library, PCR was applied. Sequencing relied on an Illumina HiSeq 2500. To reduce PCR and sequencing biases, unique molecular identifiers were built into the TCR beta cDNA libraries. Clones were called with MiXCR by TCRdb after fastp trimmed the public reads at Q25, and only in-frame beta chains were retained. When rows share a CDR3 protein, they turn into one entry using the most common DNA and genes. This sample holds 350,000 to 500,000 distinct CDR3 sequences; roughly 40% were observed only once. Approximately 7.1% of the sample is taken by the ten largest. The antigens of these receptors remain unknown. Sequenced material: blood. These receptors all stem from a girl aged 2 to 9 with multiple sclerosis.

This clonotype was picked up a small number of times. This chain uses TRBV13 with TRBJ1-2, with unresolved D. Looked up from germline, CDR1 is PRHDT and CDR2 is FYEKMQ (reference sequence). CDR3 length: 17 residues. The germline V and J ends were trimmed by 0 bases and 2 bases, with 16 bases remaining between them. The CDR3 DNA reads as TGTGCCAGCAGCTTAGGCTTTCGGACGGAGAGAAACTATGGCTACACCTTC. Its protein product is CASSLGFRTERNYGYTF.

This clonotype showed up just once. The chain has TRBV12-3 or TRBV12-4 and TRBJ2-2; 8 bases match TRBD2. The trim removed 6 bases at V and 0 bases at J, leaving 12 bases unmatched. This CDR3 contains 18 residues. In DNA, the CDR3 is TGTGCCAGCAGCCCCCCCACCGGACTAGCCGCGAACACCGGGGAGCTGTTTTTT. Encoded protein: CASSPPTGLAANTGELFF.

The chain employs TRBV11-1 and TRBJ2-5; D tentatively reads TRBD1 or TRBD2 (6 bases each). Germline CDR1 and CDR2: SGHAT and FQDESV (reference sequence). This CDR3 comprises 22 residues. V was cut by 1 base and J by 2 bases, with 32 bases left in between. Here the CDR3 DNA reads TGTGCCAGCAGCTTAGTCGCATCGGTGGCGTCGTCACAGGGAGGACAGCAAGAGACCCAGTACTTC. Its translation is CASSLVASVASSQGGQQETQYF.

The chain carries TRBV20-1 and TRBJ1-6; D might be TRBD1 (6 bases). Deletions cut 0 bases from V and 7 bases from J, with 19 bases between. The CDR3 spans 17 residues. Germline V gene data show CDR1 as DFQATT and CDR2 as SNEGSKA (reference sequence). This CDR3 reads CSARDQAWDKTNSPLHF. The CDR3 DNA follows: TGCAGTGCTAGAGATCAGGCCTGGGACAAAACCAATTCACCCCTCCACTTT.

In its sample, this clonotype was seen a few times. This chain uses TRBV7-9 with TRBJ2-6; D is uncertain. The V end lost 1 base, the J end lost 3 bases, and 7 bases lay between the germline ends. Germline V CDR1 and CDR2: SEHNR, FQNEAQ (reference sequence). The CDR3 length is 15 residues. This CDR3 reads CASSLVRGGANVLTF. The CDR3 DNA is TGTGCCAGCAGCTTAGTTAGAGGTGGGGCCAACGTCCTGACTTTC.

The CDR3 DNA reads as TGCAGTGCTGGGGGGGCTTTCTCCTACGAGCAGTACTTC. It is translated as CSAGGAFSYEQYF. V and J are TRBV20-1 and TRBJ2-7; D might be TRBD2 (7 bases). Per the germline V gene, CDR1 is DFQATT and CDR2 is SNEGSKA (reference sequence). The CDR3 loop spans 13 amino acids. The V and J ends lost 5 bases and 0 bases respectively, with 11 bases between them.

This clonotype was seen a few times. The gene calls are TRBV6-6 and TRBJ2-3; 10 nucleotides agree with TRBD2. The CDR3 is 14 amino acids. Germline CDR1 reads MNHNY; CDR2 reads SVGAGI (reference sequence). After removal of 7 bases from V and 4 bases from J, the junction contained 5 bases not matched to a gene. The CDR3 protein is CASTLAGVADTQYF. The DNA of the CDR3 is TGTGCCAGCACCCTAGCGGGGGTTGCAGATACGCAGTATTTT.

The rearrangement links TRBV12-3 or TRBV12-4 to TRBJ2-2; D is unclear. The CDR3 covers 14 residues. Between the trimmed V and J ends, which lost 3 bases and 5 bases, there was a span of 10 bases. CDR3 sequence reads: CASSLGGITGELFF. CDR3 sequence (DNA): TGTGCCAGCAGTTTGGGTGGGATAACCGGGGAGCTGTTTTTT.

V is TRBV20-1 and J is TRBJ2-7, with D possibly being TRBD1 (6 bases). The CDR3 covers 15 residues. Trimming removed 6 bases from V and 1 base from J, with 19 bases in between. CDR1 is DFQATT, CDR2 SNEGSKA, per germline (reference sequence). CDR3 coding DNA: TGCAGTGCCAGAAGAAGCAGGGGATCATCCTACGAGCAGTACTTC. Translating gives CSARRSRGSSYEQYF.

The count of this clonotype is one. V usage is TRBV10-3 and J usage is TRBJ2-7; TRBD1 agrees at 8 bases. The CDR3 spans 13 residues. The V and J ends lost 5 bases and 3 bases, in that order; junction bases with no gene match: 3. Germline V gene sequence: CDR1 ENHRY, CDR2 SYGVKD. Here the CDR3 reads CAISRQGSYEQYF. DNA of the CDR3: TGTGCCATCAGTCGACAGGGGAGCTACGAGCAGTACTTC.

V and J are TRBV4-1 and TRBJ2-7, with 8 bases identical to TRBD1. The V segment lost 0 bases and the J segment 4 bases; nucleotides outside the gene matches: 14. Per germline, CDR1 MGHRA and CDR2 YSYEKL. The CDR3 totals 18 residues. Here the CDR3 reads CASSQDGQPSDREYEQYF. The CDR3 DNA reads TGCGCCAGCAGCCAAGATGGGCAACCTTCGGACAGGGAATACGAGCAGTACTTC.

J is TRBJ2-1 and V is TRBV24-1; no definite D call. This CDR3 comprises 13 residues. V dropped 5 bases and J dropped 4 bases, with 8 bases sitting between them. CDR1 and CDR2 (germline): KGHDR, SFDVKD. CDR3 region: CATSAHGYNEQFF. DNA for the CDR3: TGTGCCACCAGTGCGCACGGGTACAATGAGCAGTTCTTC.

With respect to this clonotype: The conserved phenylalanine or tryptophan is not found at the CDR3 terminus, so this likely reflects a read error. V and J are TRBV4-1 and TRBJ2-4; D remains ambiguous. The germline V and J ends were trimmed by 0 bases and 0 bases, with 12 bases remaining between them. Germline assignment: CDR1 MGHRA and CDR2 YSYEKL. The CDR3 extends over 17 amino acids. The CDR3 protein is CASSQERIGLAKNIQYL. The CDR3 DNA reads TGCGCCAGCAGCCAAGAGAGGATTGGTCTAGCCAAAAACATTCAGTACTTA.

The CDR3 DNA follows: TGTGCCAGCAGCCCCCAGGAGGGAGGGCTCTACAATGAGCAGTTCTTC. Translating gives CASSPQEGGLYNEQFF. The V gene is TRBV7-2, the J gene TRBJ2-1, with 7 bases aligning to TRBD2. The CDR3 is 16 amino acids. The germline gives CDR1 SGHTA, CDR2 FQGNSA. J gave up 3 bases and V 5 bases, and 10 bases lay outside the gene matches.

This chain uses TRBV7-9 with TRBJ1-2; 9 nucleotides line up with TRBD1. This CDR3 comprises 16 residues. Germline-derived CDR1 and CDR2 are SEHNR and FQNEAQ (reference sequence). V lost 5 bases and J lost 4; bases outside the gene matches: 11. Here the CDR3 reads CASSPPRDRDGYGYTF. DNA of the CDR3: TGTGCCAGCAGCCCACCCCGGGACAGGGACGGCTATGGCTACACCTTC.

This clonotype showed up just a few times. The J gene is TRBJ1-1, the V gene TRBV27; D uncertain. V was clipped by 8 bases and J by 1 base, with 14 bases between them. The CDR3 is 14 amino acids. Looked up from germline, CDR1 is MNHEY and CDR2 is SMNVEV (reference sequence). CDR3 bases: TGTGCCAGCCGATCCTACAAGGGGAACACTGAAGCTTTCTTT. It is translated as CASRSYKGNTEAFF.

This clonotype was counted between two and nine times. This chain connects TRBV6-1 to TRBJ2-5, with TRBD2 matching 8 bases. From germline, CDR1 is MNHNS and CDR2 SASEGT. CDR3 length equals 16 residues. Losses at the gene ends were 2 bases for V and 2 bases for J; bases not matched to a gene: 7. The CDR3 sequence is CASSERYPSGQETQYF. The CDR3, as DNA: TGTGCCAGCAGTGAAAGGTACCCTAGCGGGCAAGAGACCCAGTACTTC.

V and J are TRBV20-1 and TRBJ1-2, with a weak D call TRBD1 (6 bases). The CDR3 is made up of 20 amino acids. Germline V gene sequence: CDR1 DFQATT, CDR2 SNEGSKA (reference sequence). V was clipped by 0 bases and J by 3 bases, with 29 bases between them. CDR3 nucleotides: TGCAGTGCTAGAGATAGGGAGTCTTGGACAGATCCAACCCCCGACTATGGCTACACCTTC. This translates into CSARDRESWTDPTPDYGYTF.

This clonotype was seen a few times. The chain recombines TRBV5-1 with TRBJ2-1; 13 bases fit TRBD2. Germline-derived CDR1 and CDR2 are SGHRS and YFSETQ. The CDR3 is 17 residues long. V shed 5 bases, J shed 3 bases, and the junction held 8 bases outside the gene matches. CDR3 in DNA: TGCGCCAGCAGGACCGGACTAGCGGGAGTGGACTACAATGAGCAGTTCTTC. It specifies CASRTGLAGVDYNEQFF. The whole variable domain, remainder taken from reference TRBV5-1 and TRBJ2-1, is KAGVTQTPRYLIKTRGQQVTLSCSPISGHRSVSWYQQTPGQGLQFLFEYFSETQRNKGNFPGRFSGRQFSNSRSEMNVSTLELGDSALYLCASRTGLAGVDYNEQFFGPGTRLTVL.

The chain employs TRBV5-5 and TRBJ2-3, with D perhaps matching TRBD1 or TRBD2 (5 bases each). Looked up from germline, CDR1 is SGHKS and CDR2 is YYEKEE (reference sequence). Trimming took 3 bases from V and 0 from J, leaving 14 bases between them. The CDR3 length is 16 residues. As DNA, the CDR3 is TGTGCCAGCAGCTCGACCGGGACCTTTAGCACAGATACGCAGTATTTT. Protein sequence: CASSSTGTFSTDTQYF.

The rearrangement uses TRBV4-1 and TRBJ2-4; D remains ambiguous. Deletions cut 1 base from V and 1 base from J, with 11 bases between. The germline gives CDR1 MGHRA, CDR2 YSYEKL. The CDR3 consists of 16 residues. The DNA of the CDR3 is TGCGCCAGCAGCCAAGTCCCCCTGGCGGCCAAAAACATTCAGTACTTC. It specifies CASSQVPLAAKNIQYF.

In its sample, this clonotype was seen once. Relative to the germline gene, one junction end is altered; a read error may explain this. This chain links TRBV15 with TRBJ2-5; D unresolved. TRBJ2-7 explains the end of the DNA better; the J call may be wrong. Germline CDR1 LNHNV, CDR2 YYDKDF (reference sequence). This CDR3 region has 13 residues. This CDR3 is CASSRDLSGEQYF. CDR3 nucleotides: TGTGCCTCCAGCAGAGATCTTTCGGGCGAGCAGTACTTC.

This sequence joins TRBV7-3 and TRBJ1-1, with a possible D match to TRBD1 (6 bases). This CDR3 is 14 amino acids long. The germline V gene has CDR1 SGHTA and CDR2 FQGTGA. With 5 bases removed from V and 0 bases from J, the gap between germline ends came to 10 bases. Here the CDR3 DNA reads TGTGCCAGCAGCCTGGACAGCGTGAACACTGAAGCTTTCTTT. Amino acids: CASSLDSVNTEAFF.

The chain employs TRBV29-1 and TRBJ2-6, with D uncertain. Trimming took off 5 bases at V and 0 bases at J, with 26 bases between the two ends. The CDR3 extends over 20 amino acids. CDR1 is SQVTM, CDR2 ANQGSEA, per germline. Here the CDR3 DNA reads TGCAGCGTTTGGGGTGTGGTGACCTCCACAGATGGCTCTGGGGCCAACGTCCTGACTTTC. This encodes CSVWGVVTSTDGSGANVLTF.

This clonotype was recorded a few times. The chain combines TRBV6-5 with TRBJ2-1, with 9 bases matching TRBD2. Germline V lookup: CDR1 MNHEY, CDR2 SVGAGI. The V gene end was trimmed by 6 bases and the J gene end by 10 bases; junction bases not matched to a gene: 13. This CDR3 has 15 residues. CDR3 residues: CASSQTGTSSQEQFF. CDR3 nucleotides: TGTGCCAGCAGCCAGACCGGGACTAGCAGCCAGGAGCAGTTCTTC.

V usage is TRBV11-1 and J usage is TRBJ2-1, with no clear D. This CDR3 comprises 12 residues. With 2 bases removed from V and 7 bases from J, the gap between germline ends came to 6 bases. Germline V gene data show CDR1 as SGHAT and CDR2 as FQDESV (reference sequence). In DNA form, the CDR3 reads TGTGCCAGCAGCTTACAGCAGAATGAGCAGTTCTTC. As protein: CASSLQQNEQFF.

This chain joins TRBV7-9 and TRBJ1-1; D ambiguous. Trimming shortened V by 5 bases and J by 4 bases, and 11 bases separated the two germline ends. The CDR3 covers 13 residues. The V gene's germline CDR1 is SEHNR and CDR2 FQNEAQ (reference sequence). This chain's CDR3 is CASSQQLVTEAFF. CDR3 nucleotides: TGTGCCAGCAGCCAACAGCTGGTCACTGAAGCTTTCTTT.